Shown below are 24 T cell receptor beta chains from a single sample sequenced in a study of blood T cell repertoires in COVID-19. The repertoire was sequenced with immunoSEQ multiplex PCR; TCRdb's copy has only in-frame clones and lacks some. The data contain about 220,000 clones, 75% to 90% of them singletons. Sequenced: peripheral blood. The origin of the receptors is a woman aged 70-85 years with COVID-19, enrolled during active disease.

The chain uses TRBV5-4 and TRBJ2-3; 10 bases align to TRBD2. Germline CDR1 and CDR2: SGHNT and YYREEE (reference sequence). Trimming took 0 bases from V and 7 from J; bases not matched to a gene: 14. There are 18 residues in the CDR3. The CDR3 DNA follows: TGTGCCAGCAGCTTGGGAAGCGGGAGGGCCAACCGAGGGAATACGCAGTATTTT. The encoded protein is CASSLGSGRANRGNTQYF.

The chain links TRBV5-1 to TRBJ2-2; a possible D gene is TRBD1 (6 bases). This CDR3 has 16 amino acids. The germline V gene encodes CDR1 SGHRS and CDR2 YFSETQ. Trimming removed 2 bases from V and 2 bases from J, with 13 bases in between. The CDR3 protein is CASSFGHGTNTGELFF. As DNA, the CDR3 is TGCGCCAGCAGCTTCGGGCACGGGACAAACACCGGGGAGCTGTTTTTT.

J is TRBJ1-6 and V is TRBV11-2; 8 bases agree with TRBD1. This CDR3 contains 13 residues. V shed 5 bases and J 10 bases; nucleotides not matched to a gene: 4. Germline assignment: CDR1 SGHAT and CDR2 FQNNGV. The CDR3 sequence: CASSLRQGSPLHF. Here the CDR3 DNA reads TGTGCCAGCAGCCTCAGACAGGGGTCACCCCTCCACTTT.

In the case of this clone: Distinct nucleotide sequences in the sample also encode this CDR3. V and J are TRBV18 and TRBJ1-1; 7 bases match TRBD1. The germline V gene encodes CDR1 KGHSH and CDR2 LQKENI. The CDR3 has 14 residues. V gave up 3 bases and J gave up 1 base; unmatched junction bases: 2. The CDR3 DNA sequence: TGTGCCAGCTCACCGCGGACAGGGAACACTGAAGCTTTCTTT. Translation gives CASSPRTGNTEAFF. The whole variable domain, filled in from reference TRBV18 and TRBJ1-1, reads NAGVMQNPRHLVRRRGQEARLRCSPMKGHSHVYWYRQLPEEGLKFMVYLQKENIIDESGMPKERFSAEFPKEGPSILRIQQVVRGDSAAYFCASSPRTGNTEAFFGQGTRLTVV.

CDR3 loop: CASTSSGWEENGYTF. The CDR3 region has the DNA TGTGCCAGCACTTCCTCGGGATGGGAGGAGAATGGCTACACCTTC. This chain links TRBV28 with TRBJ1-2, with no clear D. Deletions cut 7 bases from V and 6 bases from J, with 21 bases between. CDR1 is MDHEN, CDR2 SYDVKM, per germline. CDR3 length equals 15 residues.

The chain has TRBV3-1 (or the pseudogene TRBV3-2) and TRBJ2-6, with TRBD1 matching 11 bases. Germline CDR1 reads LGHDT; CDR2 reads YNNKEL (reference sequence). The CDR3 has 17 residues. Germline trimming cut 1 base from V and 3 bases from J; bases unmatched to any gene: 2. CDR3 residues: CASSQGTGGFGANVLTF. The CDR3 bases are TGTGCCAGCAGCCAAGGGACAGGGGGCTTTGGGGCCAACGTCCTGACTTTC.

CDR3 sequence (DNA): TGTGCCAGCAGCCAAGGAGCGGGAGGTGAGCAGTTCTTC. Translated, it gives CASSQGAGGEQFF. The V and J genes are TRBV14 and TRBJ2-1, with 9 nucleotides matching TRBD2. Losses at the gene ends were 1 base for V and 9 bases for J; bases not matched to a gene: 1. The germline CDR1 and CDR2 sequences are SGHDN and FVKESK. The CDR3 extends over 13 amino acids.

This sequence joins TRBV19 and TRBJ2-3; D perhaps matches TRBD2 (5 bases). The V end lost 6 bases, the J end lost 1 base, and 8 bases lay between the germline ends. This CDR3 comprises 13 residues. CDR1 and CDR2 from the germline V gene are LNHDA and SQIVND (reference sequence). DNA of the CDR3: TGTGCCAGTAGGGCCGGGGGCACAGATACGCAGTATTTT. Amino acid sequence: CASRAGGTDTQYF.

The genes are TRBV19 and TRBJ2-1; 10 bases are a match to TRBD2. J lost 9 bases, V lost 6 bases, and 11 bases had no gene match. The germline CDR1 and CDR2 sequences are LNHDA and SQIVND (reference sequence). The CDR3 has 15 residues. The CDR3 region has the DNA TGTGCCAGTAGGGAAGCGGGAGGGCCTGAGGCTGAGCAGTTCTTC. It yields the protein CASREAGGPEAEQFF.

The V gene is TRBV29-1, the J gene TRBJ1-1; weak D call: TRBD1 (5 bases). The CDR3 loop spans 13 amino acids. The V end was cut by 4 bases, the J end by 8 bases, with 17 bases between. Germline values: CDR1 SQVTM, CDR2 ANQGSEA. CDR3 amino acids: CSVAKSGGGEAFF. The CDR3 DNA reads TGCAGCGTTGCGAAGTCTGGGGGAGGGGAAGCTTTCTTT.

The chain couples TRBV28 to TRBJ1-1; D gene ambiguous. Germline V gives CDR1 MDHEN, CDR2 SYDVKM. The CDR3 is 16 amino acids. The V and J ends lost 3 bases and 4 bases respectively, with 18 bases between them. The CDR3 DNA follows: TGTGCCAGCAGTTTGGAAAGCGTCGGTGGGAGCACTGAAGCTTTCTTT. Residues: CASSLESVGGSTEAFF.

The V and J genes are TRBV18 and TRBJ1-2; 7 nucleotides match TRBD1. The CDR3 sequence is 14 residues long. With 4 bases clipped from V and 6 bases from J, the junction kept 8 bases outside the gene matches. CDR1 is KGHSH, CDR2 LQKENI, per germline. In DNA, the CDR3 is TGTGCCAGCTCACTAAGGGACAGCCTAAATGGCTACACCTTC. It is translated as CASSLRDSLNGYTF. Using reference TRBV18 and TRBJ1-2 for the parts outside the CDR3, the full variable domain is NAGVMQNPRHLVRRRGQEARLRCSPMKGHSHVYWYRQLPEEGLKFMVYLQKENIIDESGMPKERFSAEFPKEGPSILRIQQVVRGDSAAYFCASSLRDSLNGYTFGSGTRLTVV.

V gene TRBV18 combines with J gene TRBJ1-5; TRBD1 matches 9 bases. J was trimmed by 3 bases and V by 5 bases; bases with no gene match: 8. Germline assignment: CDR1 KGHSH and CDR2 LQKENI. CDR3 length: 16 residues. CDR3 sequence (DNA): TGTGCCAGCTCATTACAGGGGGCCCTGGACAATCAGCCCCAGCATTTT. Translated, it gives CASSLQGALDNQPQHF. Full variable domain (missing parts from reference TRBV18 and TRBJ1-5): NAGVMQNPRHLVRRRGQEARLRCSPMKGHSHVYWYRQLPEEGLKFMVYLQKENIIDESGMPKERFSAEFPKEGPSILRIQQVVRGDSAAYFCASSLQGALDNQPQHFGDGTRLSIL.

The chain joins TRBV29-1 to TRBJ1-1; D is unresolved. This CDR3 is 11 amino acids long. Trimming removed 8 bases at V and 2 bases at J, with 9 bases between. Per germline, CDR1 SQVTM and CDR2 ANQGSEA. DNA for the CDR3: TGCAGCAGTTTACTAAACACTGAAGCTTTCTTT. This encodes CSSLLNTEAFF.

This chain joins TRBV7-3 and TRBJ2-3, with TRBD2 as a possible D gene (6 bases). Germline lookup yields CDR1 SGHTA and CDR2 FQGTGA. The CDR3 is made up of 14 amino acids. The V end was cut by 6 bases, the J end by 5 bases, with 15 bases between. CDR3 bases: TGTGCCAGCAGTAAGGCGGGAACGGTAGATACGCAGTATTTT. Its protein is CASSKAGTVDTQYF.

V gene TRBV30 combines with J gene TRBJ2-1, with 9 bases that match TRBD1. Trimming cost V 1 base and J 8 bases; bases outside gene matches: 3. Per the germline V gene, CDR1 is GTSNPN and CDR2 is SVGIG (reference sequence). The CDR3 has 13 amino acids. CDR3 residues: CAWSEDRGDEQFF. The DNA for the CDR3 is TGTGCCTGGAGTGAGGACAGGGGTGATGAGCAGTTCTTC.

The CDR3 sequence is CASSVQGALNTGELFF. DNA of the CDR3: TGTGCCAGCAGCGTACAGGGGGCCTTGAACACCGGGGAGCTGTTTTTT. The V gene is TRBV7-9, the J gene TRBJ2-2; 9 positions agree with TRBD1. CDR3 length: 16 amino acids. V gave up 5 bases and J gave up 1 base; unmatched junction bases: 5. Germline V gene lookup returns CDR1 SEHNR and CDR2 FQNEAQ (reference sequence).

This chain connects TRBV24-1 to TRBJ1-2; 8 bases line up with TRBD1. Germline values: CDR1 KGHDR, CDR2 SFDVKD. The CDR3 loop spans 16 amino acids. V trimming: 4 bases; J trimming: 2 bases; junction bases outside the gene matches: 8. CDR3 loop: CATSDPGQGNNYGYTF. In nucleotides, the CDR3 is TGTGCCACCAGTGACCCTGGACAGGGAAACAACTATGGCTACACCTTC.

The CDR3 DNA is TGTGCCAGCAGCCAAGGCTTGAGGGAGGGCACTGAAGCTTTCTTT. Amino acids: CASSQGLREGTEAFF. This rearrangement joins TRBV14 to TRBJ1-1; D unclear. This CDR3 contains 15 residues. V was shortened by 1 base and J by 4 bases, with 13 bases between the two germline ends. Germline loops: CDR1 SGHDN, CDR2 FVKESK.

This chain connects TRBV30 to TRBJ1-5; D may be TRBD1 (5 bases). V was clipped by 5 bases and J by 7 bases, with 12 bases between them. Germline-derived CDR1 and CDR2 are GTSNPN and SVGIG (reference sequence). This CDR3 comprises 12 residues. Here the CDR3 DNA reads TGTGCCTGGGGCAGGGTAGACCAGCCCCAGCATTTT. Residues: CAWGRVDQPQHF. Using reference TRBV30 and TRBJ1-5 for the parts outside the CDR3, the full variable domain is SQTIHQWPATLVQPVGSPLSLECTVEGTSNPNLYWYRQAAGRGLQLLFYSVGIGQISSEVPQNLSASRPQDRQFILSSKKLLLSDSGFYLCAWGRVDQPQHFGDGTRLSIL.

V is TRBV14 and J is TRBJ2-7; 9 nucleotides line up with TRBD1. Unmatched junction bases numbered 8, after V lost 4 bases and J lost 4 bases. This CDR3 region has 15 residues. The germline gives CDR1 SGHDN, CDR2 FVKESK. The CDR3 spells CASSLSGTGSYEQYF. CDR3 bases: TGTGCCAGCAGCCTGTCGGGGACAGGGAGTTACGAGCAGTACTTC. The variable domain in full, completed from reference TRBV14 and TRBJ2-7, reads EAGVTQFPSHSVIEKGQTVTLRCDPISGHDNLYWYRRVMGKEIKFLLHFVKESKQDESGMPNNRFLAERTGGTYSTLKVQPAELEDSGVYFCASSLSGTGSYEQYFGPGTRLTVT.

The sample holds one count of this clone. A much larger clone lies a single base off, so this may be a read error. The genes are TRBV7-9 and TRBJ1-5; no reliable D call. The CDR3 contains 13 residues. Looked up from germline, CDR1 is SEHNR and CDR2 is FQNEAQ (reference sequence). The V gene lost 1 base and the J gene lost 4 bases, with 5 bases spanning the gap. The CDR3: CASSLDRNQPQHF. The DNA of the CDR3 is TGTGCCAGCAGCTTAGACAGAAATCAGCCCCAGCATTTT.

A few counts support this clone. V gene TRBV5-6 combines with J gene TRBJ1-1; 9 bases map to TRBD1. V was pared by 0 bases and J by 6 bases, with 3 bases of the junction left unmatched. The length of the CDR3 is 14 residues. The germline V gene encodes CDR1 SGHDT and CDR2 YYEEEE. The CDR3 protein is CASSLVGQGSEAFF. The DNA of the CDR3 is TGTGCCAGCAGCTTGGTGGGACAGGGCTCTGAAGCTTTCTTT.

V usage is TRBV7-9 and J usage is TRBJ1-1; D uncertain. CDR1 is SEHNR, CDR2 FQNEAQ, per germline (reference sequence). V lost 1 base and J 2 bases, leaving 8 bases between the germline ends. This CDR3 is built from 14 residues. CDR3 residues: CASSLVSGNTEAFF. CDR3 bases: TGTGCCAGCAGCTTAGTATCGGGAAACACTGAAGCTTTCTTT.